This T cell receptor (beta chain) was observed in a study of early T cells in non-severe SARS-CoV-2 infection. Overall study context: Whole-blood bulk RNA, unsorted, was sequenced, and chains were unpaired.

This clonotype was counted ten times or more. Its antigen is undetermined. General observations from the study: There was a bias toward anti-spike CD8 responses in VDJdb matching, which missed private and CD4 specificities.

Individual cDNA molecules each received unique molecular identifiers attached to them. TCRdb analysed the 5' RACE reads with MiXCR anew, one entry per CDR3 protein. The sample shows around 75,000 distinct CDR3 sequences, roughly 9.4% of them seen only once. The sequence was collected from an adult who was a healthcare worker with PCR-confirmed SARS-CoV-2 infection or an uninfected control (not recorded which). Material for sequencing was whole blood.

The CDR3: CASSAGRDQPQHF. CDR3 nucleotide sequence: TGTGCCAGCAGCGCAGGAAGGGATCAGCCCCAGCATTTT. J is TRBJ1-5 and V is TRBV7-8; no clear D. Between the trimmed V and J ends, which lost 5 bases and 5 bases, there was a span of 10 bases. The CDR3 totals 13 residues. Germline assignment: CDR1 SGHVS and CDR2 FQNEAQ.